The 20 T cell receptor beta chains given below trace back to one sample, sequenced in a study of shared clonotypes between healthy human individuals. Method: immunoSEQ multiplex PCR; TCRdb's copy keeps in-frame clones and lacks some. Of roughly 700,000 clones detected, approximately 79% appear once; the ten largest clones hold around 1.6%. Sequencing was carried out using memory CD4+ T cells sorted from blood. Stated subset: CD45RA-negative fraction. The receptors originated from a woman aged 30 to 39 in good health.

CDR3 coding DNA: TGTGCCAGCAGTTCGGACAGGGTCGGCGGCTACACCTTC. This gives the protein CASSSDRVGGYTF. The chain links TRBV28 to TRBJ1-2; 8 bases map to TRBD1. In germline, CDR1 is MDHEN, CDR2 SYDVKM. The J segment lost 8 bases and the V segment lost 4 bases, leaving 6 bases of the junction unmatched. This CDR3 region has 13 residues.

The chain uses TRBV28 and TRBJ2-1, with TRBD1 identical over 9 bases. CDR1 is MDHEN, CDR2 SYDVKM, per germline. The V and J ends lost 2 bases and 6 bases, in that order; junction bases with no gene match: 8. This CDR3 comprises 16 residues. CDR3 region: CASSLLPGQGPNEQFF. The DNA for the CDR3 is TGTGCCAGCAGTTTACTTCCGGGACAGGGACCCAATGAGCAGTTCTTC.

This chain links TRBV27 with TRBJ2-1, with 11 bases matching TRBD2. This CDR3 has 15 amino acids. Per the germline V gene, CDR1 is MNHEY and CDR2 is SMNVEV (reference sequence). V lost 5 bases, J lost 5 bases, and 5 bases stayed unmatched. CDR3 region: CASSPRGLADNEQFF. In DNA, the CDR3 is TGTGCCAGCAGTCCTCGGGGACTAGCGGACAATGAGCAGTTCTTC.

V is TRBV18 and J is TRBJ2-5, with D maybe TRBD2 (6 bases). V was cut by 4 bases and J by 4 bases, with 19 bases left in between. This CDR3 comprises 16 residues. Germline V gives CDR1 KGHSH, CDR2 LQKENI. Written as DNA, the CDR3 is TGTGCCAGCTCACAAACGCGGGGTCCCGGGGGAGAGACCCAGTACTTC. As protein: CASSQTRGPGGETQYF.

The V gene is TRBV29-1, the J gene TRBJ2-3, with 9 bases matching TRBD1. V gave up 4 bases and J gave up 3 bases; unmatched junction bases: 8. CDR1 is SQVTM, CDR2 ANQGSEA, per germline. The CDR3 spans 15 residues. CDR3 DNA sequence: TGCAGCGTTGCGGAACAGGGGGCAGGGACAGATACGCAGTATTTT. Protein: CSVAEQGAGTDTQYF.

The chain recombines TRBV7-2 with TRBJ2-7; D is undetermined. Deletions cut 5 bases from V and 2 bases from J, with 7 bases between. Germline V gives CDR1 SGHTA, CDR2 FQGNSA. This CDR3 is 12 amino acids long. The CDR3 bases are TGTGCCAGCAGCCCAGCTCCCTACGAGCAGTACTTC. Translating gives CASSPAPYEQYF.

In DNA, the CDR3 is TGTGCCAGCAGCTTGGCCTGGGGTAGCGAGCAAGAGACCCAGTACTTC. Protein product: CASSLAWGSEQETQYF. The chain couples TRBV5-8 to TRBJ2-5; tentatively, D is TRBD2 (5 bases). The V gene lost 0 bases and the J gene lost 2 bases, with 14 bases spanning the gap. This CDR3 comprises 16 residues. CDR1 is SGHTS, CDR2 YDEGEE, per germline. Full variable domain (rest looked up from reference TRBV5-8 and TRBJ2-5): EAGVTQSPTHLIKTRGQQATLRCSPISGHTSVYWYQQALGLGLQFLLWYDEGEERNRGNFPPRFSGRQFPNYSSELNVNALELEDSALYLCASSLAWGSEQETQYFGPGTRLLVL.

The chain has TRBV28 and TRBJ2-5; 9 nucleotides align to TRBD2. Germline assignment: CDR1 MDHEN and CDR2 SYDVKM. There are 16 residues in the CDR3. With 6 bases clipped from V and 5 bases from J, the junction kept 13 bases outside the gene matches. CDR3 sequence reads: CASSPGVREGRETQYF. The CDR3 DNA is TGTGCCAGCAGCCCTGGGGTGCGGGAGGGCCGGGAGACCCAGTACTTC.

V usage is TRBV28 and J usage is TRBJ2-5; 8 bases are a match to TRBD2. The CDR3 is made up of 16 amino acids. The J segment lost 1 base and the V segment lost 3 bases, leaving 7 bases of the junction unmatched. Germline-derived CDR1 and CDR2 are MDHEN and SYDVKM. DNA for the CDR3: TGTGCCAGCAGTTTCGTAGGTACTAGCGGCCAAGAGACCCAGTACTTC. As protein: CASSFVGTSGQETQYF.

Here the CDR3 reads CASSPSVGELFF. CDR3 nucleotide sequence: TGTGCCAGCAGTCCTAGCGTCGGGGAGCTGTTTTTT. The rearrangement joins TRBV7-2 to TRBJ2-2; D possibly corresponds to TRBD2 (6 bases). Between the trimmed V and J ends, which lost 6 bases and 7 bases, there was a span of 9 bases. Per germline, CDR1 SGHTA and CDR2 FQGNSA. The CDR3 is 12 residues long.

This clone is a singleton in its sample. The chain joins TRBV5-1 to TRBJ2-6, with D uncertain. CDR1 is SGHRS and CDR2 is YFSETQ in the germline V gene. V lost 0 bases and J lost 0, with 4 bases in between. The CDR3 consists of 15 residues. The CDR3 is CASSLGSSGANVLTF. CDR3 DNA: TGCGCCAGCAGCTTGGGTTCCTCTGGGGCCAACGTCCTGACTTTC.

The gene calls are TRBV5-1 and TRBJ2-7; 13 bases align to TRBD2. The V gene end was trimmed by 4 bases and the J gene end by 7 bases; junction bases not matched to a gene: 8. In germline, CDR1 is SGHRS, CDR2 YFSETQ. The CDR3 covers 15 residues. The CDR3 reads CASSQGPGLAGEQYF. The CDR3 DNA reads TGCGCCAGCAGCCAAGGACCGGGACTAGCGGGGGAGCAGTACTTC.

A remark on this clone: Other DNA sequences in this specimen translate into the identical CDR3. The chain couples TRBV5-1 to TRBJ1-1, with TRBD1 as a possible D gene (5 bases). The germline CDR1 and CDR2 sequences are SGHRS and YFSETQ. There are 15 residues in the CDR3. The V gene lost 5 bases and the J gene lost 4 bases, with 18 bases spanning the gap. CDR3 protein: CASSLAAGVSTEAFF. The CDR3, as DNA: TGCGCCAGCAGTCTGGCGGCGGGGGTGAGCACTGAAGCTTTCTTT.

The chain uses TRBV4-1 and TRBJ2-1; 9 nucleotides align to TRBD2. The CDR3 totals 18 residues. Germline V gives CDR1 MGHRA, CDR2 YSYEKL. Trimming at V came to 0 bases and at J to 9 bases, leaving 15 bases not matched to a gene. CDR3 region: CASSQDTRGSGRWGEQFF. Here the CDR3 DNA reads TGCGCCAGCAGCCAAGACACCCGGGGTAGCGGGAGATGGGGTGAGCAGTTCTTC.

The V gene is TRBV27, the J gene TRBJ2-7, with a weak D call TRBD1 (7 bases). V lost 7 bases, J lost 4 bases, and 17 bases lay in between. CDR1 is MNHEY, CDR2 SMNVEV, per germline (reference sequence). This CDR3 comprises 14 residues. In DNA, the CDR3 is TGTGCCAGCATGAGAGGAGGGGGCGTGTACGAGCAGTACTTC. It translates to CASMRGGGVYEQYF.

J is TRBJ1-2 and V is TRBV6-1; D ambiguous. The CDR3 loop spans 15 amino acids. The V end lost 4 bases, the J end lost 2 bases, and 14 bases lay between the germline ends. In germline, CDR1 is MNHNS, CDR2 SASEGT. The CDR3 is CASSVSPHTNYGYTF. The DNA for the CDR3 is TGTGCCAGCAGTGTTTCCCCACACACCAACTATGGCTACACCTTC.

Only a few counts were recorded for this clone. The CDR3 protein is CASSEGLANYEQYF. In DNA, the CDR3 is TGTGCCAGCAGTGAGGGACTAGCAAACTACGAGCAGTACTTC. V and J are TRBV6-1 and TRBJ2-7; 9 bases agree with TRBD2. The CDR3 is made up of 14 amino acids. V dropped 3 bases and J dropped 3; count of bases not matched to a gene: 3. CDR1 is MNHNS and CDR2 is SASEGT in the germline V gene.

The genes are TRBV19 and TRBJ2-5, with D tentatively TRBD2 (6 bases). The germline V gene encodes CDR1 LNHDA and CDR2 SQIVND (reference sequence). This CDR3 is built from 14 residues. The V end lost 3 bases, the J end lost 4 bases, and 12 bases lay between the germline ends. DNA of the CDR3: TGTGCCAGTAGTATTACCGAGGGACTAGAGACCCAGTACTTC. Its protein product is CASSITEGLETQYF.

CDR3 in DNA: TGTGCCAGCAGTTTCAGTAGCGGGCCTCGAGAGACCCAGTACTTC. Its protein product is CASSFSSGPRETQYF. This chain connects TRBV28 to TRBJ2-5; TRBD2 aligns across 7 bases. The CDR3 spans 15 residues. Germline V gene lookup returns CDR1 MDHEN and CDR2 SYDVKM. The junction had 8 bases not matched to a gene; V was cut back by 3 bases and J by 4 bases.

The chain recombines TRBV28 with TRBJ2-1; D call uncertain. V dropped 3 bases and J dropped 2 bases, with 17 bases sitting between them. CDR3 length: 17 residues. Per germline, CDR1 MDHEN and CDR2 SYDVKM. DNA of the CDR3: TGTGCCAGCAGTTTTGCCGGAGTCAGATCTCCCTACAATGAGCAGTTCTTC. Protein product: CASSFAGVRSPYNEQFF.